The rows below give T cell receptor beta chains drawn from one sample of a study of molecular identifiers for immune sequencing clone quantification. TCRdb analysed the PCR reads with MiXCR anew, one entry per CDR3 protein. The table lists about 510,000 distinct CDR3 sequences, 20% to 25% of them singletons, with about 0.84% in the top ten. The sequenced sample was naive CD8+ T cells from blood, with Jurkat cell RNA spiked in. Source of these receptors: a human donor in good health. Some libraries in this study had Jurkat cell RNA spiked in. CDR3s leave out the opening cysteine and the closing phenylalanine or tryptophan. The order of the fields is J gene, V gene, CDR3 protein.

j_call: TRBJ1-5
v_call: TRBV20-1
cdr3_aa: SARGPGEMSNQPQH

j_call: TRBJ1-5
v_call: TRBV27
cdr3_aa: ASSLFRGNQPQH

j_call: TRBJ1-4
v_call: TRBV6-6
cdr3_aa: ASSYGLPQATNEKLF

j_call: TRBJ2-7
v_call: TRBV19
cdr3_aa: ASSPGQNYEQY

j_call: TRBJ2-7
v_call: TRBV19
cdr3_aa: ASSTGGHEQY

j_call: TRBJ1-4
v_call: TRBV7-9
cdr3_aa: ASSSNRGTATATNEKLF

j_call: TRBJ2-7
v_call: TRBV6-6
cdr3_aa: ASSHLRHEQY

j_call: TRBJ1-3
v_call: TRBV6-5
cdr3_aa: ASSYGRGPGNTIY

j_call: TRBJ2-1
v_call: TRBV6-2/TRBV6-3
cdr3_aa: ASSYGTHTHEQF

j_call: TRBJ2-5
v_call: TRBV20-1
cdr3_aa: SATSWEAGLGKETQY

j_call: TRBJ1-5
v_call: TRBV6-2/TRBV6-3
cdr3_aa: ASSSLLTGAENQPQH

j_call: TRBJ2-7
v_call: TRBV4-1
cdr3_aa: ASSQEAFSYEQY

j_call: TRBJ2-3
v_call: TRBV10-2
cdr3_aa: ASSEGFQQY

j_call: TRBJ1-1
v_call: TRBV4-2
cdr3_aa: ASSQDYLGEAF

j_call: TRBJ2-3
v_call: TRBV28
cdr3_aa: ASSSSEEVTDTQY

j_call: TRBJ2-2
v_call: TRBV7-2
cdr3_aa: ASSYTSDDTGELF

j_call: TRBJ2-1
v_call: TRBV12-3/TRBV12-4
cdr3_aa: ASSLARLDDEQF

j_call: TRBJ1-1
v_call: TRBV27
cdr3_aa: ASSLTVTNTEAF

j_call: TRBJ1-1
v_call: TRBV28
cdr3_aa: ASSPDGGRTEAF

j_call: TRBJ1-1
v_call: TRBV4-3
cdr3_aa: ASSHFNREAF